These T cell receptor beta chains were read from a single sample in a study of T cell responses to AZD1222 COVID-19 vaccine. Produced via immunoSEQ multiplex PCR; TCRdb's table is partial and in-frame only. Seen here are 130,000 to 150,000 clones, around 89% observed once, and the top ten hold 1.5% to 2%. The sequencing used peripheral blood, collected on day 0 of AZD1222 vaccination. These receptors were taken from an adult in good health. Each CDR3 is given with its conserved first and last residue. D genes are given only for firm matches. A clone size is listed for some rows: how often the clone was seen (once, few, many), or a class if it is expanded.

clone size	J gene	V gene	D gene	CDR3 protein	CDR3 DNA
NA	TRBJ1-1	TRBV9	NA	CASSVVPSPNTEAFF	TGTGCCAGCAGCGTAGTCCCTTCCCCGAACACTGAAGCTTTCTTT
NA	TRBJ2-1	TRBV27	NA	CASSSGGDEQFF	TGTGCCAGCAGTTCAGGTGGTGATGAGCAGTTCTTC
NA	TRBJ2-1	TRBV27	TRBD1	CASSLWGTGSNEQFF	TGTGCCAGCAGTTTATGGGGGACAGGATCCAATGAGCAGTTCTTC
NA	TRBJ2-7	TRBV7-8	NA	CASRPTGGTEQYF	TGTGCCAGCAGGCCAACAGGAGGAACCGAGCAGTACTTC
NA	TRBJ1-1	TRBV4-1	NA	CASSQEGGGERPEAFF	TGCGCCAGCAGCCAAGAAGGTGGGGGGGAACGGCCTGAAGCTTTCTTT
NA	TRBJ1-5	TRBV2	NA	CASSHSTGSGNQPQHF	TGTGCCAGCAGTCACTCAACAGGGTCGGGCAATCAGCCCCAGCATTTT
NA	TRBJ1-5	TRBV28	NA	CASRPLGASNQPQHF	TGTGCCAGCAGACCCCTGGGGGCTAGCAATCAGCCCCAGCATTTT
NA	TRBJ2-3	TRBV2	TRBD2	CASSVVAGSTDTQYF	TGTGCCAGCAGTGTGGTAGCGGGCAGCACAGATACGCAGTATTTT
NA	TRBJ1-1	TRBV7-9	NA	CASSLGLAHSEAFF	TGTGCCAGCAGCTTGGGCTTGGCCCATTCGGAAGCTTTCTTT
NA	TRBJ1-2	TRBV12-3/TRBV12-4	NA	CASSYGQSYGYTF	TGTGCCAGCAGCTATGGACAGTCCTATGGCTACACCTTC
NA	TRBJ2-7	TRBV5-1	NA	CASSLAGGLTYEQYF	TGCGCCAGCAGCTTGGCGGGGGGCTTGACCTACGAGCAGTACTTC
NA	TRBJ2-3	TRBV5-1	NA	CASSLRRMGATDTQYF	TGCGCCAGCAGCCTGAGACGAATGGGGGCCACAGATACGCAGTATTTT
NA	TRBJ2-2	TRBV27	TRBD2	CASSLATSGSVYTGELFF	TGTGCCAGCAGTTTGGCCACTAGCGGGAGTGTATACACCGGGGAGCTGTTTTTT
NA	TRBJ1-1	TRBV3-1/TRBV3-2	NA	CASSQLNLEAFF	TGTGCCAGCAGCCAACTGAACCTTGAAGCTTTCTTT
NA	TRBJ1-4	TRBV5-1	NA	CASSLGPTTNEKLFF	TGCGCCAGCAGCTTGGGACCCACAACTAATGAAAAACTGTTTTTT
NA	TRBJ1-2	TRBV5-8	NA	CASTLSGTSYGYTF	TGTGCCAGCACCCTTAGTGGGACGAGCTATGGCTACACCTTC
NA	TRBJ2-3	TRBV5-1	NA	CASSPGEDTDTQYF	TGCGCCAGCAGCCCCGGAGAGGACACAGATACGCAGTATTTT
NA	TRBJ2-5	TRBV25-1	TRBD2	CASSEERERETQYF	TGTGCCAGCAGTGAAGAGCGGGAGAGAGAGACCCAGTACTTC
NA	TRBJ1-1	TRBV10-3	TRBD1	CAISDPGTVNTEAFF	TGTGCCATCAGTGACCCCGGGACAGTGAACACTGAAGCTTTCTTT
NA	TRBJ2-1	TRBV24-1	NA	CATMGRGYNEQFF	TGTGCCACCATGGGCAGGGGATACAATGAGCAGTTCTTC
once	TRBJ2-5	TRBV5-1	TRBD1	CASSLGALWGQGQETQYF	TGCGCCAGCAGCTTGGGGGCTCTATGGGGACAGGGGCAAGAGACCCAGTACTTC
NA	TRBJ2-7	TRBV7-6	TRBD1	CASSPRTGGAYEQYF	TGTGCCAGCAGCCCGAGGACAGGGGGTGCCTACGAGCAGTACTTC
NA	TRBJ1-2	TRBV12-3/TRBV12-4	NA	CASSSGRLSYTF	TGTGCCAGCAGTTCGGGACGGCTATCTTACACCTTC
NA	TRBJ1-5	TRBV5-6	NA	CASSLSSNQPQHF	TGTGCCAGCAGCTTGAGTTCCAATCAGCCCCAGCATTTT
NA	TRBJ1-2	TRBV9	NA	CASSVGSGQNYGYTF	TGTGCCAGCAGCGTAGGTTCAGGACAGAACTATGGCTACACCTTC
NA	TRBJ2-3	TRBV3-1/TRBV3-2	TRBD2	CASSLLAGKDTQYF	TGTGCCAGCAGTTTACTAGCGGGAAAGGATACGCAGTATTTT
NA	TRBJ1-5	TRBV29-1	NA	CSVETGNNQPQHF	TGCAGCGTTGAAACCGGGAACAATCAGCCCCAGCATTTT
NA	TRBJ2-2	TRBV7-9	NA	CASSKRLTPNTGELFF	TGTGCCAGCAGCAAACGACTAACACCGAACACCGGGGAGCTGTTTTTT
NA	TRBJ2-7	TRBV7-9	TRBD1	CASSSPGRGGTEQYF	TGTGCCAGCAGCAGTCCGGGGAGAGGGGGCACCGAGCAGTACTTC
NA	TRBJ2-3	TRBV5-6	NA	CASSFTGVGGTDTQYF	TGTGCCAGCAGCTTTACCGGGGTGGGTGGCACAGATACGCAGTATTTT
NA	TRBJ1-1	TRBV3-1/TRBV3-2	NA	CASSPRRIRNTEAFF	TGTGCCAGCAGCCCGCGACGGATAAGAAACACTGAAGCTTTCTTT